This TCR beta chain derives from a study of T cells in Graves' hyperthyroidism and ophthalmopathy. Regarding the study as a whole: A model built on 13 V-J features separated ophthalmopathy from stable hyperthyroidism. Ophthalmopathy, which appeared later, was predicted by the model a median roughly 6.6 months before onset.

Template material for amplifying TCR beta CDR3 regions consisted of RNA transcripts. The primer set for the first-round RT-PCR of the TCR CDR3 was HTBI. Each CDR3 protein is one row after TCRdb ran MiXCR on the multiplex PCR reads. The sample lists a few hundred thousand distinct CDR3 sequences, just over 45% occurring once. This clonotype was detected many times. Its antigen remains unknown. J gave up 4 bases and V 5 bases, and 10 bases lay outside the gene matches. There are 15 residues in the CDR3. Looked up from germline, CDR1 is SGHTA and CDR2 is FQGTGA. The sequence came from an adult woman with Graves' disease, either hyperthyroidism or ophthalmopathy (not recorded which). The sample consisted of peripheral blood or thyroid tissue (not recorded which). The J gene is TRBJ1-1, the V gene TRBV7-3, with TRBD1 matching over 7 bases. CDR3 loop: CASSPQGGTTTEAFF. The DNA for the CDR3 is TGTGCCAGCAGCCCCCAGGGGGGAACAACCACTGAAGCTTTCTTT.